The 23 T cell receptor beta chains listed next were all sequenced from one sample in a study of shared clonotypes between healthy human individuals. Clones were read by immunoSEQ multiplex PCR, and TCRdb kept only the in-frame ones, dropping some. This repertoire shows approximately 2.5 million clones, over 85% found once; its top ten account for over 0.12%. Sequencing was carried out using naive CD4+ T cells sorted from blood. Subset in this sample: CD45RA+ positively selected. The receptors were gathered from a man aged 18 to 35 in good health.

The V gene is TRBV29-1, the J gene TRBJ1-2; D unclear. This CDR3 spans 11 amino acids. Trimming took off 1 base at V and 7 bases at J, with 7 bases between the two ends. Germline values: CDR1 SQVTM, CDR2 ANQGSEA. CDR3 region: CSVEVNIGYTF. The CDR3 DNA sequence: TGCAGCGTTGAAGTGAATATTGGCTACACCTTC.

Here the CDR3 reads CASSLDPTNNSPLHF. The DNA of the CDR3 is TGCGCCAGCAGCTTGGATCCGACAAATAATTCACCCCTCCACTTT. This chain connects TRBV5-1 to TRBJ1-6; D ambiguous. Germline lookup yields CDR1 SGHRS and CDR2 YFSETQ. The V and J ends lost 0 bases and 5 bases respectively, with 9 bases between them. The CDR3 covers 15 residues.

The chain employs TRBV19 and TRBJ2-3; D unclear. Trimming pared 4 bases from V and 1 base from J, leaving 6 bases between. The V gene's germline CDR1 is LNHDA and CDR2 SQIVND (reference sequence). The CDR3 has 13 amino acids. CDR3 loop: CASSKVRTDTQYF. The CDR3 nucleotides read TGTGCCAGTAGTAAGGTCCGCACAGATACGCAGTATTTT.

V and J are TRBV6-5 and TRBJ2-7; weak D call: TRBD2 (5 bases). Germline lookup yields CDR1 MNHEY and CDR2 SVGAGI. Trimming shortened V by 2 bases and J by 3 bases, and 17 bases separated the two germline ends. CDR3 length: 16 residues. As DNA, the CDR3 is TGTGCCAGCAGTTACCGGGGTCCTCCGGACCTCTACGAGCAGTACTTC. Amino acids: CASSYRGPPDLYEQYF.

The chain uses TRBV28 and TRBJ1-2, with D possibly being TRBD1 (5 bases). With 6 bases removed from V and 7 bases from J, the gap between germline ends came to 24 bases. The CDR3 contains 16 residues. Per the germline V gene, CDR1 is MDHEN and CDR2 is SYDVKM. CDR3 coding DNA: TGTGCCAGCAGCTCCCCCCTGGGGCAGGGTCAGACTGGCTACACCTTC. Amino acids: CASSSPLGQGQTGYTF.

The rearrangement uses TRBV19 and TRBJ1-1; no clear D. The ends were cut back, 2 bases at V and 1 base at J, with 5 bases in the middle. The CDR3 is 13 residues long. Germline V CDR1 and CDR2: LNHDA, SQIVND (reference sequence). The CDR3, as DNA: TGTGCCAGTAGTATATTGAAGAACACTGAAGCTTTCTTT. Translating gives CASSILKNTEAFF.

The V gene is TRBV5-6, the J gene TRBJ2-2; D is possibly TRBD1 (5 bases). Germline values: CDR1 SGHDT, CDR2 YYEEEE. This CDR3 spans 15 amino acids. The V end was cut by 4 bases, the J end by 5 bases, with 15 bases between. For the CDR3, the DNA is TGTGCCAGCAGCCCGGACACTCGTAGTACCGGGGAGCTGTTTTTT. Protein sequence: CASSPDTRSTGELFF. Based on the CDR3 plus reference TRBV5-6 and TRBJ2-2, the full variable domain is DAGVTQSPTHLIKTRGQQVTLRCSPKSGHDTVSWYQQALGQGPQFIFQYYEEEERQRGNFPDRFSGHQFPNYSSELNVNALLLGDSALYLCASSPDTRSTGELFFGEGSRLTVL.

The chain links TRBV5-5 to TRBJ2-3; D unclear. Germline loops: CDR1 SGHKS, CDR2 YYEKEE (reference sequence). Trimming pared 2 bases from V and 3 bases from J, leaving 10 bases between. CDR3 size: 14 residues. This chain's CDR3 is CASSFLIQTDTQYF. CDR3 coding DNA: TGTGCCAGCAGCTTTCTAATCCAAACAGATACGCAGTATTTT. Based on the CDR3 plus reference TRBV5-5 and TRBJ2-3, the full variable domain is DAGVTQSPTHLIKTRGQQVTLRCSPISGHKSVSWYQQVLGQGPQFIFQYYEKEERGRGNFPDRFSARQFPNYSSELNVNALLLGDSALYLCASSFLIQTDTQYFGPGTRLTVL.

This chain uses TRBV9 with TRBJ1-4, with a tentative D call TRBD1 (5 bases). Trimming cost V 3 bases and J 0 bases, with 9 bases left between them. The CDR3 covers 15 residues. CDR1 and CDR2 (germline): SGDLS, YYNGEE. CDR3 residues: CASSDGQTTNEKLFF. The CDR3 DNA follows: TGTGCCAGCAGCGACGGACAAACAACTAATGAAAAACTGTTTTTT.

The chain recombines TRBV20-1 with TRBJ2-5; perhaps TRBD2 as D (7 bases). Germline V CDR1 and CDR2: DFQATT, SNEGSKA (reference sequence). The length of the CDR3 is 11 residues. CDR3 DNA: TGCCAGGGCTGGGAGGGGGGTACCCAGTACTTC. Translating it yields CQGWEGGTQYF.

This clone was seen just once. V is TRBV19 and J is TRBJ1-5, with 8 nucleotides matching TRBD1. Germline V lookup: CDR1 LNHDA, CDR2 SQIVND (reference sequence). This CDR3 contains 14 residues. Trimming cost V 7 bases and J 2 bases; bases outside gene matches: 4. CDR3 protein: CASTLGQGNQPQHF. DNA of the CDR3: TGTGCCAGTACCTTGGGACAGGGCAATCAGCCCCAGCATTTT.

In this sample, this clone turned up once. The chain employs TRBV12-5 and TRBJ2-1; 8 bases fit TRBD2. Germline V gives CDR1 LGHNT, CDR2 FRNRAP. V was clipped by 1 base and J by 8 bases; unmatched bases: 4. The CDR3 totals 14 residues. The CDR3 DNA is TGTGCTAGTGGTTTGGACGGGGGGGCCTATGAGCAGTTCTTC. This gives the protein CASGLDGGAYEQFF. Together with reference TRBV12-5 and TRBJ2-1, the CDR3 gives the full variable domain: DARVTQTPRHKVTEMGQEVTMRCQPILGHNTVFWYRQTMMQGLELLAYFRNRAPLDDSGMPKDRFSAEMPDATLATLKIQPSEPRDSAVYFCASGLDGGAYEQFFGPGTRLTVL.

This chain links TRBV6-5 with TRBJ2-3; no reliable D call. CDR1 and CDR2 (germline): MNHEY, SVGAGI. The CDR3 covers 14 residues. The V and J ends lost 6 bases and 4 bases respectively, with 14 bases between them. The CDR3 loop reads CASRRLGSADTQYF. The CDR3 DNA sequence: TGTGCCAGCAGGCGGTTGGGGTCGGCAGATACGCAGTATTTT.

The CDR3 sequence is CATHSLGLAKNEQYF. The DNA for the CDR3 is TGTGCCACCCATTCGCTAGGACTAGCGAAGAACGAGCAGTACTTC. V is TRBV6-5 and J is TRBJ2-7; 9 bases are a match to TRBD2. CDR3 length: 15 residues. Germline CDR1 MNHEY, CDR2 SVGAGI. The V segment lost 10 bases and the J segment 5 bases; nucleotides outside the gene matches: 15.

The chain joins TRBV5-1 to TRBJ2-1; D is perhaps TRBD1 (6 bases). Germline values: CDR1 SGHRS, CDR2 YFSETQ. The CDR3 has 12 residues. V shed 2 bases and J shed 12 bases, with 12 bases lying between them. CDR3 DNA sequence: TGCGCCAGCAGCTTACAGGGAAGTGGGCAGTTCTTC. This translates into CASSLQGSGQFF.

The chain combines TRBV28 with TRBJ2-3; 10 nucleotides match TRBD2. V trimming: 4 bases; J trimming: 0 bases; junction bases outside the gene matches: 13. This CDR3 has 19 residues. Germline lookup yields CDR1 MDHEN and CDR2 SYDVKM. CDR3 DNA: TGTGCCAGCAGTTCCCGATGGGCTAGCGGGGGCCTTAGCACAGATACGCAGTATTTT. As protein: CASSSRWASGGLSTDTQYF.

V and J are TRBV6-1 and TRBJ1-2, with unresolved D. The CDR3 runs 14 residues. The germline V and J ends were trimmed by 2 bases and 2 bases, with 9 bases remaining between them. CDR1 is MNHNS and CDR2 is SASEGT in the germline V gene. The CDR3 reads CASSERAPNYGYTF. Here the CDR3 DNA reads TGTGCCAGCAGTGAACGGGCTCCCAACTATGGCTACACCTTC.

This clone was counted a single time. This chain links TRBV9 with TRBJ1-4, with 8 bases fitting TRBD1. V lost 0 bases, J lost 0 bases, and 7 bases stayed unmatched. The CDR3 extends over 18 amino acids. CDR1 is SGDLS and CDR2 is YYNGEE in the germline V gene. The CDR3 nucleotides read TGTGCCAGCAGCGTAGGTAACAGGGGGGGATCAACTAATGAAAAACTGTTTTTT. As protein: CASSVGNRGGSTNEKLFF. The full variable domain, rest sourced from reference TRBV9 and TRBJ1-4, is DSGVTQTPKHLITATGQRVTLRCSPRSGDLSVYWYQQSLDQGLQFLIQYYNGEERAKGNILERFSAQQFPDLHSELNLSSLELGDSALYFCASSVGNRGGSTNEKLFFGSGTQLSVL.

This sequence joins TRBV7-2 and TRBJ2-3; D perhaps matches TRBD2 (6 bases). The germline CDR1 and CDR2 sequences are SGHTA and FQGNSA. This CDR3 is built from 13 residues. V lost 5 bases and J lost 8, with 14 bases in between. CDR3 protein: CASSLTSGVTQYF. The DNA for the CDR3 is TGTGCCAGCAGCCTGACTAGTGGGGTTACGCAGTATTTT.

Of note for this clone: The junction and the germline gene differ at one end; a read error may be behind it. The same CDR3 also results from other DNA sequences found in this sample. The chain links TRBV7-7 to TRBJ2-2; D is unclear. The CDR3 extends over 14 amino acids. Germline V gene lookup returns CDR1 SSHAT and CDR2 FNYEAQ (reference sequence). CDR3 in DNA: TGTGCTAGCAGCCCAACAGTGAACACCGGGGAGCTGTTTTTT. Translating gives CASSPTVNTGELFF.

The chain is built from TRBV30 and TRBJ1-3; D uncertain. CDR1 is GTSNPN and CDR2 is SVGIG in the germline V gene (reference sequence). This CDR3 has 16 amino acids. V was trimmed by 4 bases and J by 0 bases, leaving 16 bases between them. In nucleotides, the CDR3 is TGTGCCTGGACCGAAGGAACCACGCTCTCTGGAAACACCATATATTTT. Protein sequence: CAWTEGTTLSGNTIYF.

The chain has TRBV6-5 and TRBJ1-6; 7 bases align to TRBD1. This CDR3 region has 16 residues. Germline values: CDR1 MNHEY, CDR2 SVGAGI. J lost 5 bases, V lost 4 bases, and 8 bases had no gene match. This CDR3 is CASSSRQGRHNSPLHF. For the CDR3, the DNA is TGTGCCAGCAGTTCCCGACAGGGAAGGCATAATTCACCCCTCCACTTT.

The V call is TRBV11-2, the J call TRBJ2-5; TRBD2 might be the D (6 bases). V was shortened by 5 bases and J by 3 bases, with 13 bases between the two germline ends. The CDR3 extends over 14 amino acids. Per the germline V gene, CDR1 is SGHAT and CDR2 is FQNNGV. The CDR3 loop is CASSPPGLKETQYF. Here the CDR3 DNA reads TGTGCCAGCAGCCCCCCGGGACTTAAAGAGACCCAGTACTTC. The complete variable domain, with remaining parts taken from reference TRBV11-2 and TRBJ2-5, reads EAGVAQSPRYKIIEKRQSVAFWCNPISGHATLYWYQQILGQGPKLLIQFQNNGVVDDSQLPKDRFSAERLKGVDSTLKIQPAKLEDSAVYLCASSPPGLKETQYFGPGTRLLVL.